A selection of T cell receptor beta chains follows, all from one sample in a study of blood T cells in healthy people across ages. TCRdb processed the 5' RACE reads anew with MiXCR; each CDR3 protein has one entry. The sample carries about 1.4 million distinct CDR3 sequences, roughly 64% recorded once. The source material was blood. The receptors shown here come from a man younger than 35 in good health. CDR3s include the opening cysteine and the closing phenylalanine or tryptophan. The order of the fields is clone size, D gene, V gene, J gene, CDR3 protein, CDR3 DNA. The D gene is left open where the match is weak. Rows give clone size only sometimes, using once, few, many, or a class for an expanded clone.

NA	NA	TRBV11-2	TRBJ1-2	CASSEGQGPIYGYTF	TGTGCCAGCAGCGAAGGGCAGGGGCCTATCTATGGCTACACCTTC
NA	TRBD2	TRBV7-9	TRBJ2-7	CASSFASGYEQYF	TGTGCCAGCAGCTTTGCTAGCGGCTACGAGCAGTACTTC
once	TRBD2	TRBV7-9	TRBJ2-1	CASSLSASGFNNEQFF	TGTGCCAGCAGCTTATCGGCTAGCGGGTTTAACAATGAGCAGTTCTTC
few	NA	TRBV4-1	TRBJ2-7	CASSQRVGYEQYF	TGCGCCAGCAGCCAAAGGGTTGGCTACGAGCAGTACTTC
few	NA	TRBV24-1	TRBJ2-1	CATSDSREPALVYNEQFF	TGTGCCACCAGTGATTCCAGGGAGCCGGCTTTAGTCTACAATGAGCAGTTCTTC
once	NA	TRBV20-1	TRBJ2-3	CSAEGAPDTQYF	TGCAGTGCGGAGGGGGCACCAGATACGCAGTATTTT
NA	TRBD1	TRBV12-3/TRBV12-4	TRBJ1-5	CASSPDREYQHF	TGTGCCAGCAGTCCGGACAGGGAATACCAGCATTTT
NA	TRBD2	TRBV3-1	TRBJ2-4	CASGTTAGEQYF	TGTGCCAGCGGCACGACGGCGGGGGAGCAGTACTTC
NA	NA	TRBV4-1	TRBJ2-3	CAGSQDRGQGGDTQYF	TGCGCCGGCAGCCAAGATAGAGGGCAGGGGGGAGATACGCAGTATTTT
once	NA	TRBV28	TRBJ2-3	CASSSRGSFITDTQYF	TGTGCCAGCAGTTCCCGGGGTAGCTTTATCACAGATACGCAGTATTTT
NA	TRBD1	TRBV12-3/TRBV12-4	TRBJ2-7	CASRSYGTETYEQYF	TGTGCCAGCAGGTCCTATGGGACAGAAACCTACGAGCAGTACTTC
NA	NA	TRBV7-2	TRBJ1-3	CASSLRNTIYF	TGTGCCAGCAGCTTAAGGAACACCATATATTTT
once	NA	TRBV7-8	TRBJ2-7	CASSLVGTGIGYEQYF	TGTGCCAGCAGCTTAGTGGGTACCGGAATTGGGTACGAGCAGTACTTC
NA	NA	TRBV3-1	TRBJ1-5	CASSHAQQPQHF	TGTGCCAGCAGCCATGCACAACAGCCCCAGCATTTT
few	NA	TRBV27	TRBJ1-2	CASSLSLPRPYGYTF	TGTGCCAGCAGTTTGTCACTTCCGAGACCCTATGGCTACACCTTC
NA	NA	TRBV10-3	TRBJ1-1	CAIVPIQGGEAFF	TGTGCCATCGTTCCCATACAGGGAGGTGAAGCTTTCTTT
NA	NA	TRBV4-3	TRBJ1-3	CASSQDFTGTGNTIYF	TGCGCCAGCAGCCAAGATTTCACAGGGACTGGAAACACCATATATTTT
NA	NA	TRBV3-1	TRBJ2-1	CASSQEGQGPNYIDEQFF	TGCGCCAGCAGCCAAGAGGGGCAAGGCCCTAATTATATAGATGAGCAGTTCTTC
NA	NA	TRBV7-2	TRBJ1-3	CASSFRHSPGNTIYF	TGTGCCAGCAGCTTCCGACACTCCCCTGGAAACACCATATATTTT
NA	NA	TRBV4-2	TRBJ2-5	CASSLRARGETQYF	TGTGCCAGCAGCTTACGGGCAAGGGGAGAGACCCAGTACTTC
NA	TRBD2	TRBV5-1	TRBJ2-1	CASSLAPSRTSAYNEQFF	TGCGCCAGCAGCTTGGCTCCTTCTCGGACTAGCGCCTACAATGAGCAGTTCTTC
NA	TRBD2	TRBV5-1	TRBJ2-3	CASSKGTSGTYADTQYF	TGCGCCAGCAGCAAAGGGACTAGCGGGACATACGCAGATACGCAGTATTTT
NA	NA	TRBV4-1	TRBJ2-2	CASRVGTNTGELFF	TGCGCCAGCAGAGTCGGGACGAACACCGGGGAGCTGTTTTTT
NA	TRBD1	TRBV29-1	TRBJ2-7	CSEGQYSYEQYF	TGCAGCGAGGGACAGTACTCCTACGAGCAGTACTTC
NA	NA	TRBV27	TRBJ2-7	CASSFKAMLGLTYEQYF	TGTGCCAGCAGTTTTAAGGCGATGCTAGGGTTGACCTACGAGCAGTACTTC
NA	NA	TRBV20-1	TRBJ2-1	CSASRASSYNEQFF	TGCAGTGCTAGTCGCGCGAGCTCCTACAATGAGCAGTTCTTC
NA	NA	TRBV5-1	TRBJ2-3	CASSTNQGHDTQYF	TGCGCCAGCAGCACGAACCAAGGACACGATACGCAGTATTTT
NA	NA	TRBV4-1	TRBJ2-2	CASSQTGIGTGELFF	TGCGCCAGCAGCCAGACTGGGATTGGGACCGGGGAGCTGTTTTTT
NA	TRBD2	TRBV20-1	TRBJ2-1	CSAAARTSLPYNEQFF	TGCAGTGCTGCCGCCCGGACTAGCCTCCCCTACAATGAGCAGTTCTTC
NA	NA	TRBV5-1	TRBJ2-3	CASSINAGQLDTQYF	TGCGCCAGCAGCATAAACGCGGGACAGCTAGATACGCAGTATTTT
NA	TRBD1	TRBV12-3/TRBV12-4	TRBJ1-1	CASSTGQGKGTEAFF	TGTGCCAGCAGTACGGGACAGGGAAAGGGAACTGAAGCTTTCTTT
NA	NA	TRBV5-5	TRBJ2-1	CASSMIWRGRDLYNEQFF	TGTGCCAGCAGCATGATCTGGAGGGGGCGAGATCTTTACAATGAGCAGTTCTTC
NA	TRBD1	TRBV15	TRBJ2-7	CATSRGDGTGRYEQYF	TGTGCCACCAGCAGAGGCGACGGGACAGGGAGGTACGAGCAGTACTTC
NA	NA	TRBV6-2/TRBV6-3	TRBJ1-5	CASSLWVKEPQHF	TGTGCCAGCAGTCTCTGGGTAAAGGAGCCCCAGCATTTT
NA	NA	TRBV18	TRBJ1-1	CASSPPGDMNTEAFF	TGTGCCAGCTCACCCCCGGGGGACATGAACACTGAAGCTTTCTTT
NA	NA	TRBV12-3/TRBV12-4	TRBJ1-2	CASSVGWDYGYTF	TGTGCCAGCAGTGTAGGATGGGACTATGGCTACACCTTC
NA	NA	TRBV11-2	TRBJ2-7	CASSLWRGPYSSYEQYF	TGTGCCAGCAGCTTATGGAGAGGGCCGTATAGCTCCTACGAGCAGTACTTC
NA	NA	TRBV4-2	TRBJ1-2	CASSQGWTGAYGYTF	TGTGCCAGCAGCCAAGGGTGGACGGGGGCCTATGGCTACACCTTC
few	TRBD1	TRBV25-1	TRBJ2-5	CASSNPGQETQYF	TGTGCCAGCAGTAATCCGGGACAGGAGACCCAGTACTTC
few	NA	TRBV7-2	TRBJ2-3	CASSLGGLDTDTQYF	TGTGCCAGCAGCTTGGGGGGACTCGACACAGATACGCAGTATTTT
NA	NA	TRBV20-1	TRBJ2-3	CSARGTTFGTQYF	TGCAGTGCTAGAGGGACTACCTTTGGTACGCAGTATTTT